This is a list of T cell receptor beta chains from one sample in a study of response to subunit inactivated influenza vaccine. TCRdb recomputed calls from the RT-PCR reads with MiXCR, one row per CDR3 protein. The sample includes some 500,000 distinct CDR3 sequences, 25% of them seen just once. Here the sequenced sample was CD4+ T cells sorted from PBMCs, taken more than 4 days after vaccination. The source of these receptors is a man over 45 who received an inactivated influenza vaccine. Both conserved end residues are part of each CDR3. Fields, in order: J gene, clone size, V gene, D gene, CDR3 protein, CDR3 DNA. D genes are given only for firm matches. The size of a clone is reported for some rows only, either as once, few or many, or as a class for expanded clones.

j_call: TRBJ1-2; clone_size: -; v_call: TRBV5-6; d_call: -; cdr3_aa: CASTYRRVYGYTF; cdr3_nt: TGTGCCAGCACCTACAGGAGGGTCTATGGCTACACCTTC
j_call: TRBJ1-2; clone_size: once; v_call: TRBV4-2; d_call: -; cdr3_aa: CASSQEQGKDYYGYTF; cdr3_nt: TGTGCCAGCAGCCAAGAACAGGGAAAGGATTACTATGGCTACACCTTC
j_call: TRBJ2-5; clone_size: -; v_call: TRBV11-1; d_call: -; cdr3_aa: CASSPLELWQATQETQYF; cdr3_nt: TGTGCCAGCAGCCCTCTTGAGTTATGGCAGGCGACACAAGAGACCCAGTACTTC
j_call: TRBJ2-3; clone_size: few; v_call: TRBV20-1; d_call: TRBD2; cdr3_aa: CSAKGLAGSDTQYF; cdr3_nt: TGCAGTGCTAAAGGACTAGCAGGTTCAGATACGCAGTATTTT
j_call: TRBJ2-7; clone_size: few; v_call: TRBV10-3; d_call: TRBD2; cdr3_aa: CAISESLAETYEQYF; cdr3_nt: TGTGCCATCAGTGAGTCACTAGCGGAAACCTACGAGCAGTACTTC
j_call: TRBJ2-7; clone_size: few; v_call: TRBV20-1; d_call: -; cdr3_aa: CSARVPGLNTYEQYF; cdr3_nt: TGCAGTGCTAGGGTGCCGGGACTCAATACCTACGAGCAGTACTTC
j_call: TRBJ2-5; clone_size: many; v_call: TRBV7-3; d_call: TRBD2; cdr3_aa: CASSRTSGGQETQYF; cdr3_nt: TGTGCCAGCAGCCGGACTAGCGGGGGCCAAGAGACCCAGTACTTC
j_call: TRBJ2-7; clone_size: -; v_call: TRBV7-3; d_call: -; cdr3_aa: CASSLYVGTSVGPYEQYF; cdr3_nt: TGTGCCAGCAGCTTATATGTCGGGACCTCGGTGGGACCCTACGAGCAGTACTTC
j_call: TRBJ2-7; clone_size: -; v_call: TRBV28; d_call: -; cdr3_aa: CASKSGTPHLSYEQYF; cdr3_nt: TGTGCCAGCAAATCCGGGACTCCTCACCTCTCCTACGAGCAGTACTTC
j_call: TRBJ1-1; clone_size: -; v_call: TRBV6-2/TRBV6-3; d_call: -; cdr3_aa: CASNERLREAFF; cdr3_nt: TGTGCCAGCAACGAGAGGCTGAGAGAAGCTTTCTTT
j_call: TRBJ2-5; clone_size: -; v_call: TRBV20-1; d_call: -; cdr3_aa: CSAAREGPQETQYF; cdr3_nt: TGCAGTGCTGCCCGCGAGGGACCCCAAGAGACCCAGTACTTC
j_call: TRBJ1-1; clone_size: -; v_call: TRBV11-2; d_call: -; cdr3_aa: CASSLEFQGNTEAFF; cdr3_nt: TGTGCCAGCAGCTTAGAATTCCAGGGGAACACTGAAGCTTTCTTT
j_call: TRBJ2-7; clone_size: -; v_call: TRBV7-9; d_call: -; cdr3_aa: CASSGGHMGEQYF; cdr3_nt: TGTGCCAGCAGCGGGGGACATATGGGAGAGCAGTACTTC
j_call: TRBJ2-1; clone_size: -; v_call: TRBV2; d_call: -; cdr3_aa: CASYRGRGTRGANEQFF; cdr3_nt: TGTGCCAGCTACAGGGGGCGAGGGACTAGGGGTGCCAATGAGCAGTTCTTC
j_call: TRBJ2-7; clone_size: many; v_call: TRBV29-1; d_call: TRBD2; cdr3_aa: CSASGTSYEQYF; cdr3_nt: TGCAGCGCCAGCGGGACCTCCTACGAGCAGTACTTC
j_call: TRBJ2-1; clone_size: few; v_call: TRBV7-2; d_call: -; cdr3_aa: CASTTKTGHNEQFF; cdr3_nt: TGTGCCAGCACCACGAAGACAGGTCACAATGAGCAGTTCTTC
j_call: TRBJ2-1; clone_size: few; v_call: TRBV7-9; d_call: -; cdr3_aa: CASSLLGTLGEQFF; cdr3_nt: TGTGCCAGCAGCTTATTAGGGACACTGGGTGAGCAGTTCTTC